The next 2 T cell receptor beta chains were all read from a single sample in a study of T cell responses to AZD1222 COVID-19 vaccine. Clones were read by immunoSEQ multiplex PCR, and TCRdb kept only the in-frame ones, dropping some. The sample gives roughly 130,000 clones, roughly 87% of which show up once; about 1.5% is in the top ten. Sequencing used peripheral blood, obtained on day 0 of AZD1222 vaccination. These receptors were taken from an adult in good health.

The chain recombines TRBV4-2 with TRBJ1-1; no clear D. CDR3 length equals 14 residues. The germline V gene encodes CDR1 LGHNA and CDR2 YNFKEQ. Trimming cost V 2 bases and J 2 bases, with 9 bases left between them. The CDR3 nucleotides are TGTGCCAGCAGCCAACATACAGAAAACACTGAAGCTTTCTTT. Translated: CASSQHTENTEAFF.

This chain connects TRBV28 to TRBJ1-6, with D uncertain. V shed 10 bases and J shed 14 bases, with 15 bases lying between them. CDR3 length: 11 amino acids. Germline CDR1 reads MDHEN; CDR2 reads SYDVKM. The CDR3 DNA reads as TGTGCCACACAGCAGAATCTGGCCCTCCACTTT. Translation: CATQQNLALHF. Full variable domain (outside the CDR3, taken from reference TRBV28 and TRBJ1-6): DVKVTQSSRYLVKRTGEKVFLECVQDMDHENMFWYRQDPGLGLRLIYFSYDVKMKEKGDIPEGYSVSREKKERFSLILESASTNQTSMYLCATQQNLALHFGNGTRLTVT.